This TCR beta chain was sequenced in a study of T cell responses to AZD1222 COVID-19 vaccine (dated by TCRdb to the early 2020s). In terms of the full investigation: AZD1222 recipients whose second dose came at about 4 weeks and those whose second dose came at about 12 weeks were combined into one group, since spike-specific TCR depth and breadth did not differ between the two schedules. TCR sequencing was performed for approximately 240 trial participants, of whom some 200 were given two doses of AZD1222 and approximately 25 were given two doses of MenACWY control vaccine. Trial participants were enrolled by age into 18-55, 56-69 and 70-plus year subgroups, with about 150, 27 and 61 TCR-sequenced participants respectively. Summary of the overall study and its limitations: After two AZD1222 doses, spike-specific TCR breadth and depth were significantly higher than at day 0 and than in MenACWY recipients. Conclusions about previously exposed vaccinees are limited, since just six or seven AZD1222 recipients were seropositive for SARS-CoV-2 at baseline. Reportedly, almost half of the unique spike-specific TCRs recognized epitopes lying outside the regions that are mutated in the B.1.351 and B.1.1.7 variants. Because no day 14 peak-response samples were available, repertoires were characterized only after the peak T cell response. CD4 TCRs associated with the vaccine covered the entire spike protein, and the dominant responses were in regions 160-218 and 743-854. The 56-69-year group was small, and its depth increase did not reach significance, likely because of low power. Participants were mostly white British, with more females than males. The authors suggested clonal diversity may have been underestimated.

In regard to this clone: Its specific antigen is unknown. The input lacks base qualities; no much larger clone sits a single base away.

Per the publication, the time point label means: baseline before first vaccination. Samples from vaccinated people were obtained from the UK trials COV001 and COV002, which included a single-blind randomized controlled phase 2/3 trial of AZD1222 (ChAdOx1 nCoV-19) in healthy adults. For TCRbeta chain sequencing, PBMC samples from trial participants were taken at day 0 and at day 28 after the second dose. The CDR3 regions of human TCRbeta chains were analyzed by immunosequencing. From the authors' description of their analysis: Repertoire TCRs were matched against a reference library of SARS-CoV-2-specific TCRs generated with the MIRA antigen-specificity platform. Breadth was defined as the fraction of unique TCRs that were SARS-CoV-2-associated. Depth was defined as the fraction of total T cells that were SARS-CoV-2-associated. Using the MIRA data, every spike-specific TCR was mapped to the spike region that the TCR reacted to and assigned to either a CD4 or a CD8 class. Log10-transformed breadth and depth values were compared by one-way ANOVA with Sidak's multiple comparisons tests. TCRdb obtained this table from immuneACCESS and retained in-frame rearrangements with V and J assigned. These tables miss some clones; where compared with another copy, unresolved V genes account for less than half of the shortfall, and the remainder is unexplained. The DNA gave D and trimming, while V, J and clone size come from that table. A total of 130,000 to 150,000 clones appear in this sample, 92% of them only once. The top ten clones comprise about 1.9% of the sample.

The CDR1 and CDR2 encoded by the germline V gene are KGHDR and SFDVKD. V sheds 9 bases and J sheds 7 bases, leaving 15 bases between their ends. The CDR3 starts with the cysteine, ends with the phenylalanine, and has 13 residues. The only DNA kept is the CDR3, 39 bases in frame from the first base. The clonotype was recovered from an adult in good health. This receptor chain uses TRBV24-1 and TRBJ2-1; the best D guess is TRBD1, with 6 bases matching. The starting material was peripheral blood, obtained on day 0 of AZD1222 vaccination. The CDR3 region has the sequence CATGQGSRNEQFF. The nucleotides are TGTGCCACCGGCCAGGGGTCAAGGAATGAGCAGTTCTTC.